A selection of T cell receptor beta chains follows, all from one sample in a study of cytomegalovirus exposure and HLA in healthy donors. Clones were sequenced by immunoSEQ multiplex PCR, and TCRdb holds only the in-frame ones, with some missing. Among about 69,000 clones listed, 70% to 80% were seen once. Sequenced input: PBMCs. These receptors all stem from a young man in good health and CMV-seronegative. CDR3s include the opening cysteine and the closing phenylalanine or tryptophan. A D gene is named only where the DNA matches it firmly. Size is omitted from some rows. Given values are once, few, many or a class for expanded clones.

abundance: NA
j_gene: TRBJ1-4
d_gene: TRBD1
v_gene: TRBV5-1
CDR3aa: CASSRGTDNEKLFF
CDR3nt: TGCGCCAGCAGCCGCGGGACAGATAATGAAAAGCTGTTTTTT

abundance: NA
j_gene: TRBJ2-7
d_gene: TRBD1
v_gene: TRBV5-1
CDR3aa: CASSASGTGGYEQYF
CDR3nt: TGCGCCAGCAGCGCCTCTGGGACAGGGGGCTACGAGCAGTACTTC

abundance: NA
j_gene: TRBJ1-5
d_gene: TRBD1
v_gene: TRBV7-8
CDR3aa: CASSRDRGQPQHF
CDR3nt: TGTGCCAGCAGCCGGGACAGGGGGCAGCCCCAGCATTTT

abundance: NA
j_gene: TRBJ1-2
d_gene: NA
v_gene: TRBV2
CDR3aa: CASRSQELGYTF
CDR3nt: TGTGCCAGCAGGTCACAGGAACTGGGCTACACCTTC

abundance: NA
j_gene: TRBJ2-5
d_gene: NA
v_gene: TRBV7-7
CDR3aa: CASSLRGKQETQYF
CDR3nt: TGTGCCAGCAGCTTAAGAGGCAAGCAAGAGACCCAGTACTTC

abundance: NA
j_gene: TRBJ2-7
d_gene: NA
v_gene: TRBV28
CDR3aa: CASRGLRSSYEQYF
CDR3nt: TGTGCCAGCAGAGGACTGAGGAGCTCCTACGAGCAGTACTTC

abundance: NA
j_gene: TRBJ1-2
d_gene: NA
v_gene: TRBV5-5
CDR3aa: CASSLAGGYGYTF
CDR3nt: TGTGCCAGCAGCCTAGCAGGCGGCTATGGCTACACCTTC

abundance: NA
j_gene: TRBJ2-2
d_gene: TRBD1
v_gene: TRBV7-9
CDR3aa: CASSEQGAGELFF
CDR3nt: TGTGCCAGCAGCGAACAGGGGGCCGGGGAGCTGTTTTTT

abundance: NA
j_gene: TRBJ2-5
d_gene: TRBD2
v_gene: TRBV2
CDR3aa: CASSRDYTQETQYF
CDR3nt: TGTGCCAGCAGTAGGGACTATACACAAGAGACCCAGTACTTC

abundance: few
j_gene: TRBJ2-1
d_gene: TRBD2
v_gene: TRBV7-3
CDR3aa: CASSFGGGAAEQFF
CDR3nt: TGTGCCAGCAGCTTCGGCGGGGGGGCCGCTGAGCAGTTCTTC

abundance: NA
j_gene: TRBJ1-4
d_gene: TRBD1
v_gene: TRBV5-4
CDR3aa: CASSPGQGATNEKLFF
CDR3nt: TGTGCCAGCAGCCCCGGACAGGGTGCAACTAATGAAAAACTGTTTTTT

abundance: NA
j_gene: TRBJ2-1
d_gene: NA
v_gene: TRBV5-1
CDR3aa: CASSLDSNNEQFF
CDR3nt: TGCGCCAGCAGCTTGGACAGTAACAATGAGCAGTTCTTC

abundance: NA
j_gene: TRBJ1-4
d_gene: NA
v_gene: TRBV21-1
CDR3aa: CASSKLDRVGEKLFF
CDR3nt: TGTGCCAGCAGCAAACTCGACAGGGTTGGCGAAAAACTGTTTTTT

abundance: NA
j_gene: TRBJ2-5
d_gene: NA
v_gene: TRBV6-5
CDR3aa: CASSTNSVQETQYF
CDR3nt: TGTGCCAGCTCGACGAACAGTGTCCAAGAGACCCAGTACTTC

abundance: NA
j_gene: TRBJ2-3
d_gene: TRBD2
v_gene: TRBV5-4
CDR3aa: CASSLAKRGPGTDTQYF
CDR3nt: TGTGCCAGCAGCTTGGCTAAGCGGGGGCCCGGCACAGATACGCAGTATTTT

abundance: NA
j_gene: TRBJ1-2
d_gene: NA
v_gene: TRBV19
CDR3aa: CASRQTGGGYGYTF
CDR3nt: TGTGCCAGTCGTCAGACAGGCGGTGGCTATGGCTACACCTTC

abundance: few
j_gene: TRBJ2-7
d_gene: TRBD1
v_gene: TRBV27
CDR3aa: CASSSRLLDRKGSYEQYF
CDR3nt: TGTGCCAGCAGTTCCCGACTCTTGGACAGGAAGGGGTCCTACGAGCAGTACTTC

abundance: NA
j_gene: TRBJ2-7
d_gene: TRBD2
v_gene: TRBV4-1
CDR3aa: CASSPGLVPYEQYF
CDR3nt: TGCGCCAGCAGCCCAGGACTAGTTCCCTACGAGCAGTACTTC

abundance: NA
j_gene: TRBJ2-6
d_gene: NA
v_gene: TRBV7-2
CDR3aa: CASSLRLVTGANVLTF
CDR3nt: TGTGCCAGCAGCTTACGGCTAGTAACTGGGGCCAACGTCCTGACTTTC

abundance: NA
j_gene: TRBJ1-6
d_gene: NA
v_gene: TRBV27
CDR3aa: CASMENPTGSNSPLHF
CDR3nt: TGTGCCAGCATGGAAAACCCAACGGGATCGAATTCACCCCTCCACTTT

abundance: NA
j_gene: TRBJ1-6
d_gene: NA
v_gene: TRBV18
CDR3aa: CASSPQKGGARSPLHF
CDR3nt: TGTGCCAGCTCACCACAAAAGGGGGGGGCGAGATCACCCCTCCACTTT

abundance: NA
j_gene: TRBJ2-7
d_gene: TRBD1
v_gene: TRBV27
CDR3aa: CASSLYGTATYEQYF
CDR3nt: TGTGCCAGCAGTTTATATGGGACAGCGACATACGAGCAGTACTTC

abundance: NA
j_gene: TRBJ1-5
d_gene: NA
v_gene: TRBV6-6
CDR3aa: CASSPGGQPQHF
CDR3nt: TGTGCCAGCAGTCCCGGAGGTCAGCCCCAGCATTTT

abundance: NA
j_gene: TRBJ2-1
d_gene: NA
v_gene: TRBV9
CDR3aa: CASSVAGVMNEQFF
CDR3nt: TGTGCCAGCAGCGTAGCGGGGGTTATGAATGAGCAGTTCTTC

abundance: NA
j_gene: TRBJ1-4
d_gene: NA
v_gene: TRBV2
CDR3aa: CASRRGIRNEKLFF
CDR3nt: TGTGCCAGCAGGAGGGGGATCAGAAATGAAAAACTGTTTTTT

abundance: NA
j_gene: TRBJ1-2
d_gene: NA
v_gene: TRBV29-1
CDR3aa: CSGGQRAYGYTF
CDR3nt: TGCAGCGGCGGACAAAGGGCCTATGGCTACACCTTC

abundance: few
j_gene: TRBJ1-5
d_gene: NA
v_gene: TRBV9
CDR3aa: CASSVEEDQPQHF
CDR3nt: TGTGCCAGCAGCGTAGAAGAGGATCAGCCCCAGCATTTT

abundance: NA
j_gene: TRBJ1-1
d_gene: TRBD1
v_gene: TRBV27
CDR3aa: CASSATGGHTEAFF
CDR3nt: TGTGCCAGCAGTGCCACAGGGGGGCACACTGAAGCTTTCTTT

abundance: NA
j_gene: TRBJ2-2
d_gene: TRBD2
v_gene: TRBV15
CDR3aa: CATSREYGGRAGELFF
CDR3nt: TGTGCCACCAGCAGAGAGTACGGGGGGAGGGCCGGGGAGCTGTTTTTT

abundance: NA
j_gene: TRBJ2-7
d_gene: TRBD1
v_gene: TRBV2
CDR3aa: CAGTHTGGNEQYF
CDR3nt: TGTGCCGGCACGCACACAGGGGGCAACGAGCAGTACTTC

abundance: NA
j_gene: TRBJ2-7
d_gene: NA
v_gene: TRBV27
CDR3aa: CASSDSNLYEQYF
CDR3nt: TGTGCCAGCAGTGACAGTAACCTCTACGAGCAGTACTTC

abundance: NA
j_gene: TRBJ2-3
d_gene: TRBD2
v_gene: TRBV29-1
CDR3aa: CSVERSSGGSADTQYF
CDR3nt: TGCAGCGTTGAACGTTCGAGCGGGGGGTCGGCAGATACGCAGTATTTT

abundance: once
j_gene: TRBJ1-5
d_gene: NA
v_gene: TRBV5-5
CDR3aa: CASSLADSSNQPQHF
CDR3nt: TGTGCCAGCAGCTTGGCAGATTCTAGCAATCAGCCCCAGCATTTT

abundance: NA
j_gene: TRBJ2-3
d_gene: TRBD2
v_gene: TRBV7-6
CDR3aa: CASSLVGGLTSGGTDTQYF
CDR3nt: TGTGCCAGCAGCTTAGTAGGGGGACTGACTAGCGGGGGCACAGATACGCAGTATTTT

abundance: NA
j_gene: TRBJ2-4
d_gene: NA
v_gene: TRBV7-2
CDR3aa: CASSKEGDLSIQYF
CDR3nt: TGTGCCAGCAGCAAAGAAGGCGACTTGAGCATTCAGTACTTC

abundance: few
j_gene: TRBJ1-6
d_gene: TRBD1
v_gene: TRBV4-2
CDR3aa: CASSQDNDRGNSPLHF
CDR3nt: TGTGCCAGCAGCCAAGATAACGACAGGGGGAATTCACCCCTCCACTTT

abundance: NA
j_gene: TRBJ1-5
d_gene: NA
v_gene: TRBV15
CDR3aa: CATSRGHLNSNQPQHF
CDR3nt: TGTGCCACCAGCAGGGGGCACTTAAATAGCAATCAGCCCCAGCATTTT

abundance: NA
j_gene: TRBJ1-1
d_gene: NA
v_gene: TRBV5-4
CDR3aa: CASSLNYQGTEAFF
CDR3nt: TGTGCCAGCAGCTTAAACTATCAGGGAACTGAAGCTTTCTTT

abundance: once
j_gene: TRBJ1-1
d_gene: NA
v_gene: TRBV5-1
CDR3aa: CASSLYSSGTEAFF
CDR3nt: TGCGCCAGCAGCTTGTACAGCTCGGGAACTGAAGCTTTCTTT

abundance: NA
j_gene: TRBJ2-7
d_gene: TRBD2
v_gene: TRBV19
CDR3aa: CASSPSGGSYEQYF
CDR3nt: TGTGCCAGTAGCCCTAGCGGGGGCTCCTACGAGCAGTACTTC

abundance: few
j_gene: TRBJ1-2
d_gene: NA
v_gene: TRBV28
CDR3aa: CASSGYGDYYGYTF
CDR3nt: TGTGCCAGCAGTGGATACGGGGATTACTATGGCTACACCTTC

abundance: NA
j_gene: TRBJ1-2
d_gene: NA
v_gene: TRBV28
CDR3aa: CASSPPDRNYGYTF
CDR3nt: TGTGCCAGCAGTCCTCCGGACAGAAACTATGGCTACACCTTC

abundance: few
j_gene: TRBJ2-5
d_gene: NA
v_gene: TRBV5-1
CDR3aa: CASSFEETQYF
CDR3nt: TGCGCCAGCAGCTTTGAGGAGACCCAGTACTTC

abundance: NA
j_gene: TRBJ2-7
d_gene: NA
v_gene: TRBV5-4
CDR3aa: CASRTAAYEQYF
CDR3nt: TGTGCCAGCAGGACAGCAGCCTACGAGCAGTACTTC